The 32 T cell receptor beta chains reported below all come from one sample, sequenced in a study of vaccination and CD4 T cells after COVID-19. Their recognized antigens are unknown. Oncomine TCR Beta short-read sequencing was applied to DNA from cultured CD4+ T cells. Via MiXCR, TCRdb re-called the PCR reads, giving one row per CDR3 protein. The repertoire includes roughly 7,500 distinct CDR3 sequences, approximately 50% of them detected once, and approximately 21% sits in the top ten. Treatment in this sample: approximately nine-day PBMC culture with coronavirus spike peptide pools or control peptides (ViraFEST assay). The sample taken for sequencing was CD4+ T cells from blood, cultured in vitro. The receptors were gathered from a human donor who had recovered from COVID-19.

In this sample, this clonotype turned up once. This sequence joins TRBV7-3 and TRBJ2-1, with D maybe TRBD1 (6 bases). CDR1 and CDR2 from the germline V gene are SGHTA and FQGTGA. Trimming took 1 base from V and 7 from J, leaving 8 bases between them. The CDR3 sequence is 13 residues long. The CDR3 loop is CASSLIRGNEQFF. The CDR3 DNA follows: TGTGCCAGCAGCTTAATTAGGGGGAATGAGCAGTTCTTC.

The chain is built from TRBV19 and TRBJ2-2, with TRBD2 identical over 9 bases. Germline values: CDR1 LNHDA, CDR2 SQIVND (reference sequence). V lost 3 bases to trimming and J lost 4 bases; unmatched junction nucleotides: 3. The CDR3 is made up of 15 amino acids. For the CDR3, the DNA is TGTGCCAGTAGTATCGAGACTAGCGGCACCGGGGAGCTGTTTTTT. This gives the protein CASSIETSGTGELFF.

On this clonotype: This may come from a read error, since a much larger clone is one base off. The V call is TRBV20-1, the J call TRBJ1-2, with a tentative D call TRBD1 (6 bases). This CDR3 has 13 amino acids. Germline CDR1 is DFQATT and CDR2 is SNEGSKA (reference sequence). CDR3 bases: TGCAGTACTAGAGGGCAGGGGAACTATGGCTACACCTTC. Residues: CSTRGQGNYGYTF.

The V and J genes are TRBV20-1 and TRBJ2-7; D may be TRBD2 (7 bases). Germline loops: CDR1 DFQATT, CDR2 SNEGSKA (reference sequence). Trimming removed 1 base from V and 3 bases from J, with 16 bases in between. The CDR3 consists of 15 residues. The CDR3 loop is CSARVGGGPRYEQYF. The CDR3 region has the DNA TGCAGTGCTAGAGTAGGCGGGGGCCCCCGCTACGAGCAGTACTTC.

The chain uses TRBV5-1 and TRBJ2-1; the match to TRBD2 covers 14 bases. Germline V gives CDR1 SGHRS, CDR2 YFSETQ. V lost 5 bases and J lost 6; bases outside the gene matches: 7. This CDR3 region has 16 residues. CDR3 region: CASSSTGTSGSNEQFF. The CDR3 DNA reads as TGCGCCAGCAGTTCCACCGGGACTAGCGGGAGCAATGAGCAGTTCTTC.

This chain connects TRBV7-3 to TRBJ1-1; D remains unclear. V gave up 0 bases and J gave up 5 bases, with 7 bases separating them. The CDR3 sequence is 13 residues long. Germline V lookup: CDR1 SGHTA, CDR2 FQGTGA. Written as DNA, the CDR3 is TGTGCCAGCAGCTTAACAGGATTAACTGAAGCTTTCTTT. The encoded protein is CASSLTGLTEAFF.

The CDR3 loop reads CASSREGGNQPQHF. The CDR3 DNA reads TGTGCCAGCAGTCGAGAGGGGGGCAATCAGCCCCAGCATTTT. The chain links TRBV2 to TRBJ1-5, with D perhaps matching TRBD1 (6 bases). The germline V and J ends were trimmed by 5 bases and 2 bases, with 10 bases remaining between them. This CDR3 is built from 14 residues. Germline V lookup: CDR1 SNHLY, CDR2 FYNNEI.

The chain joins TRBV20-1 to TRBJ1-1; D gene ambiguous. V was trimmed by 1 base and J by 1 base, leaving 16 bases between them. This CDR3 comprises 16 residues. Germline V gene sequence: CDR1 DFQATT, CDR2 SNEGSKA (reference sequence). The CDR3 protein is CSARAPAPTRNTEAFF. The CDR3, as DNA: TGCAGTGCTAGAGCCCCGGCCCCAACAAGGAACACTGAAGCTTTCTTT.

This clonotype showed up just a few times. The CDR3 here is CASSVDRGAGELFF. For the CDR3, the DNA is TGTGCCAGCAGCGTCGACAGGGGCGCCGGGGAGCTGTTTTTT. The V call is TRBV7-2, the J call TRBJ2-2; the match to TRBD1 covers 8 bases. The CDR3 has 14 amino acids. Trimming took 5 bases from V and 6 from J; bases not matched to a gene: 5. CDR1 SGHTA and CDR2 FQGNSA come from the germline V gene.

CDR3 region: CASSLGLDSSLYGYTF. The CDR3 DNA is TGCGCCAGCAGCTTGGGACTGGACAGTTCCCTCTATGGCTACACCTTC. The chain is built from TRBV5-1 and TRBJ1-2; a possible D gene is TRBD1 (6 bases). The CDR3 loop spans 16 amino acids. V was trimmed by 0 bases and J by 4 bases, leaving 16 bases between them. Looked up from germline, CDR1 is SGHRS and CDR2 is YFSETQ.

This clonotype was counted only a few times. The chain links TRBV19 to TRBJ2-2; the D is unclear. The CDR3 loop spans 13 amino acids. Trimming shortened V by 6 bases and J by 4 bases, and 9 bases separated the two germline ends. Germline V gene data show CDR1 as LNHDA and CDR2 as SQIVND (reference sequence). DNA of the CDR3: TGTGCCAGTAGACCCCTCCCCACCGGGGAGCTGTTTTTT. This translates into CASRPLPTGELFF.

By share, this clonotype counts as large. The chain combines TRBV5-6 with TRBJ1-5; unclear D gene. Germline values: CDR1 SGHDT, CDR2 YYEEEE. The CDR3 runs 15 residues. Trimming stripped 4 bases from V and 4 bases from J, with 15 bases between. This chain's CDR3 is CASSLRVEGNQPQHF. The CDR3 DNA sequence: TGTGCCAGCAGCCTCCGGGTGGAGGGTAATCAGCCCCAGCATTTT.

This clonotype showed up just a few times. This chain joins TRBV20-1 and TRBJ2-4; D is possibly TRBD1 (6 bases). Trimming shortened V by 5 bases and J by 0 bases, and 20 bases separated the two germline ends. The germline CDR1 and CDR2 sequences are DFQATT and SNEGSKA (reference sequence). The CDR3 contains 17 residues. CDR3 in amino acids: CSAPRYDRRLAKNIQYF. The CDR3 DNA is TGCAGTGCTCCCCGATATGACAGGAGGCTAGCCAAAAACATTCAGTACTTC.

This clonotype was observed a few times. CDR3 in amino acids: CASSLGLGRVEAFF. For the CDR3, the DNA is TGCGCCAGCAGCTTGGGGTTGGGTAGGGTGGAGGCTTTCTTT. This chain joins TRBV5-1 and TRBJ1-1; unclear D gene. Germline-derived CDR1 and CDR2 are SGHRS and YFSETQ. This CDR3 has 14 amino acids. V was shortened by 0 bases and J by 11 bases, with 17 bases between the two germline ends.

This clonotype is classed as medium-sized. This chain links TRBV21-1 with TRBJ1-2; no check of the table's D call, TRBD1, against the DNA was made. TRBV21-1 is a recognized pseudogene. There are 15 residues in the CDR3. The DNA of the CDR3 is TGTGCCAGCAGCAAGGACGGACAGGGGATCTATGGCTACACCTTC. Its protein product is CASSKDGQGIYGYTF.

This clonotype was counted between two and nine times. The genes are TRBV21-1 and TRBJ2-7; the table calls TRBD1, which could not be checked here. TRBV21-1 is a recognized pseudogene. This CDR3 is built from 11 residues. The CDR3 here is CASSNGRGQYF. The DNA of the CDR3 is TGTGCCAGCAGCAATGGCAGGGGCCAGTACTTC.

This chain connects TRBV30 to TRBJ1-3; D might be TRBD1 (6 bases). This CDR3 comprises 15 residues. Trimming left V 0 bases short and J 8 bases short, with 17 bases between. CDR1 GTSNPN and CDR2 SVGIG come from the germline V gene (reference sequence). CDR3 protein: CAWSVFGTTIDTIYF. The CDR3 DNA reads TGTGCCTGGAGTGTATTTGGGACAACAATAGACACCATATATTTT.

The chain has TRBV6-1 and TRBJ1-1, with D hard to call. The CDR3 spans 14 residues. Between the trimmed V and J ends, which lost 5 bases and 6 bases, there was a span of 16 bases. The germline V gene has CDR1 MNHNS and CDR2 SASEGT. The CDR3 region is CASSPGRVWSEAFF. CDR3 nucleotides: TGTGCCAGCAGTCCTGGACGTGTGTGGTCTGAAGCTTTCTTT.

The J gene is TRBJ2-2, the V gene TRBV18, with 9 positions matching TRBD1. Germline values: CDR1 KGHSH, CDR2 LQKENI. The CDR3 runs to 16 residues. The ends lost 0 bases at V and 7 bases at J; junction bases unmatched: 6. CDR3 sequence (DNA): TGTGCCAGCTCACCACCGATCGGACAGGGGAACGGGGAGCTGTTTTTT. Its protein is CASSPPIGQGNGELFF.

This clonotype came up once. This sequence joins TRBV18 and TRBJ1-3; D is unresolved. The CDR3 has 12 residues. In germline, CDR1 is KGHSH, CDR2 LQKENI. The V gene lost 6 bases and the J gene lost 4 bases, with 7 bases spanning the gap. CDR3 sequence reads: CASSLDGNTIYF. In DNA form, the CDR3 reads TGTGCCAGCTCGCTAGACGGAAACACCATATATTTT.

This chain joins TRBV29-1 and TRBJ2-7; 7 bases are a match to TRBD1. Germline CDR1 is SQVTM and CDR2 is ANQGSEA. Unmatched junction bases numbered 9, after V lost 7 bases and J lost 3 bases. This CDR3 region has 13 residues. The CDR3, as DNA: TGCAGCGCGAACAGGGGCACAGGCTACGAGCAGTACTTC. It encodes CSANRGTGYEQYF.

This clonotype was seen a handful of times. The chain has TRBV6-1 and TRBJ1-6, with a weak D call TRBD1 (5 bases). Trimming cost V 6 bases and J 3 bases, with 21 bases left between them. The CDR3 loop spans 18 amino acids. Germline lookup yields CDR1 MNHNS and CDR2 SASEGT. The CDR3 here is CASRPGTAKGLYNSPLHF. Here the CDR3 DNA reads TGTGCCAGCAGGCCCGGGACGGCTAAGGGGCTCTATAATTCACCCCTCCACTTT.

The CDR3 here is CATRRHNTEAFF. The CDR3 bases are TGTGCCACCCGACGACACAACACTGAAGCTTTCTTT. The V and J genes are TRBV6-2 or TRBV6-3 and TRBJ1-1; D is uncertain. The germline CDR1 and CDR2 sequences are MNHEY and SVGEGT. Trimming left V 10 bases short and J 2 bases short, with 11 bases between. The CDR3 sequence is 12 residues long.

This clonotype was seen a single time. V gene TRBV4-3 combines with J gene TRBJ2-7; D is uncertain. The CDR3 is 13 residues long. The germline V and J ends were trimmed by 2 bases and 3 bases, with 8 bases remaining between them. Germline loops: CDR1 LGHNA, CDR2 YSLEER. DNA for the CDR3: TGCGCCAGCAGCCAATCCCCGGGCTACGAGCAGTACTTC. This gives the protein CASSQSPGYEQYF.

CDR3 coding DNA: TGTGCCAGCTCACCGGATATGAACTATGGCTACACCTTC. Its translation: CASSPDMNYGYTF. V is TRBV18 and J is TRBJ1-2; D not certain. This CDR3 has 13 amino acids. Per germline, CDR1 KGHSH and CDR2 LQKENI. Trimming stripped 3 bases from V and 2 bases from J, with 7 bases between.

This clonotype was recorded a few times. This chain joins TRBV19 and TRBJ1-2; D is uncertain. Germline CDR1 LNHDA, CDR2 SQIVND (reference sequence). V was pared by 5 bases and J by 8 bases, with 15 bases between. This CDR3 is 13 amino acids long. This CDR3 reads CASSLLWAGGYTF. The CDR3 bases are TGTGCCAGTAGTCTCCTTTGGGCCGGCGGCTACACCTTC. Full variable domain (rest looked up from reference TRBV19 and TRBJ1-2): DGGITQSPKYLFRKEGQNVTLSCEQNLNHDAMYWYRQDPGQGLRLIYYSQIVNDFQKGDIAEGYSVSREKKESFPLTVTSAQKNPTAFYLCASSLLWAGGYTFGSGTRLTVV.

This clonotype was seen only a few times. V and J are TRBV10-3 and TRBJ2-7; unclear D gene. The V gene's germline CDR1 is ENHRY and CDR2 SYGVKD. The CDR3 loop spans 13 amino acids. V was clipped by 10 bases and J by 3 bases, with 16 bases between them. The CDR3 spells CATKSASYYEQYF. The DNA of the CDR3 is TGTGCCACAAAAAGCGCCAGCTACTACGAGCAGTACTTC.

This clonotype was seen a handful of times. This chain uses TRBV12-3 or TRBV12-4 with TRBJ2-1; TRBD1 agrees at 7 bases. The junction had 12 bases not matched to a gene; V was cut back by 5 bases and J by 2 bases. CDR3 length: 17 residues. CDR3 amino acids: CASSAWATGDPYNEQFF. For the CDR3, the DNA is TGTGCCAGCAGTGCGTGGGCCACAGGGGACCCCTACAATGAGCAGTTCTTC.

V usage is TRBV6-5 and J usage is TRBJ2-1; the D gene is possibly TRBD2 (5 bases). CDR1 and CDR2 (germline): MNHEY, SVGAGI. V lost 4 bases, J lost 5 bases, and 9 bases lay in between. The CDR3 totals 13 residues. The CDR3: CASSWERNNEQFF. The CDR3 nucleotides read TGTGCCAGCAGTTGGGAGAGGAACAATGAGCAGTTCTTC.

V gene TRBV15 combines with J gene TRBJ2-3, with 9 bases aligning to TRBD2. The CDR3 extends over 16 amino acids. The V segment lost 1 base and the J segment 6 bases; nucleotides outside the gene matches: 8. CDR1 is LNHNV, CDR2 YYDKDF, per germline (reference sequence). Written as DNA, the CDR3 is TGTGCCACCAGCAGAGCGGCAAGCGGGGGGCGCGATACGCAGTATTTT. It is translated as CATSRAASGGRDTQYF.

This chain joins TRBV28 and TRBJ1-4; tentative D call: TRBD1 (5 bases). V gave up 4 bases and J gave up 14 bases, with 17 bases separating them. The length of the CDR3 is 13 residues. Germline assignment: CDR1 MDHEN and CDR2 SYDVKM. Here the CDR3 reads CASSSPAGERLFF. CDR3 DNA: TGTGCCAGCAGTTCTCCGGCGGGGGAAAGGCTGTTTTTT.

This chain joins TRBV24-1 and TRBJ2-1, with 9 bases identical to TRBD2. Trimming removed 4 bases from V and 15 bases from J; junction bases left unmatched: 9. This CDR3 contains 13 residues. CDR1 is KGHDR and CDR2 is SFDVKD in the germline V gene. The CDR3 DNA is TGTGCCACCAGTGACCGTCCGGGACTAGCTCGGTTCTTC. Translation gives CATSDRPGLARFF.